This is a list of T cell receptor beta chains from one sample in a study of immune evolution from preneoplasia to lung adenocarcinoma. Clones were sequenced by immunoSEQ multiplex PCR, and TCRdb holds only the in-frame ones, with some missing. The data contain 9,500 to 15,000 clones, over 75% of them singletons. The sample consisted of FFPE tissue from an adenomatous hyperplasia lung lesion. All receptors derive from a person between 50 and 69 years old with lung adenocarcinoma. Each CDR3 is given with its conserved first and last residue. The D gene is left open where the match is weak. The size entry is marked missing in some rows and otherwise reads once, few, many or a size class.

TRBV18	-	TRBJ1-1	-	CASSIAGGNTEAFF	TGTGCCAGCTCTATTGCCGGAGGGAACACTGAAGCTTTCTTT
TRBV29-1	TRBD1	TRBJ2-5	-	CSVFGTGDGETQYF	TGCAGCGTTTTCGGGACAGGGGACGGGGAGACCCAGTACTTC
TRBV28	-	TRBJ1-4	-	CASSFIATNEKLFF	TGTGCCAGCAGTTTTATCGCAACTAATGAAAAACTGTTTTTT
TRBV25-1	-	TRBJ2-2	-	CASSRNTGELFF	TGTGCCAGTTCTCGAAACACCGGGGAGCTGTTTTTT
TRBV28	-	TRBJ1-2	-	CASSLRSGYGYTF	TGTGCCAGCAGTTTACGGTCCGGCTATGGCTACACCTTC
TRBV11-3	-	TRBJ2-2	-	CASSLDLGTSGTGELFF	TGTGCCAGCAGCTTAGATCTGGGCACCTCAGGCACCGGGGAGCTGTTTTTT
TRBV11-2	-	TRBJ2-1	-	CASSHRGNHNEQFF	TGTGCCAGCAGCCACCGCGGGAATCACAATGAGCAGTTCTTC
TRBV7-8	-	TRBJ2-1	-	CASSQDSAREQFF	TGTGCCAGCAGCCAGGACAGTGCTCGGGAGCAGTTCTTC
TRBV27	TRBD1	TRBJ1-5	-	CASRSGQGFQPQHF	TGTGCCAGCCGATCGGGACAGGGGTTTCAGCCCCAGCATTTT
TRBV11-2	-	TRBJ1-3	-	CASSPGGSGNTIYF	TGTGCCAGCAGCCCTGGGGGCTCTGGAAACACCATATATTTT
TRBV6-1	TRBD1	TRBJ1-3	-	CASSEYSPDRGNTIYF	TGTGCCAGCAGTGAATATAGCCCGGACAGGGGAAACACCATATATTTT
TRBV19	TRBD1	TRBJ1-1	-	CASSPVGTGRADEAFF	TGTGCCAGTAGTCCAGTGGGGACAGGGCGAGCAGACGAAGCTTTCTTT
TRBV19	-	TRBJ2-5	-	CASSMNWGRETQYF	TGTGCCAGTAGTATGAATTGGGGGCGAGAGACCCAGTACTTC
TRBV5-6	TRBD2	TRBJ2-7	-	CASSSEVDPLAVNYEQYF	TGTGCCAGCAGCTCGGAGGTTGACCCACTAGCGGTAAACTACGAGCAGTACTTC
TRBV23-1	TRBD1	TRBJ1-5	-	CASSQPQGARRKGNQPQHF	TGCGCCAGCAGTCAGCCCCAGGGGGCGCGACGTAAGGGAAATCAGCCCCAGCATTTT
TRBV30	TRBD1	TRBJ2-1	-	CAWSSGTGHHEQFF	TGTGCCTGGAGTTCCGGGACAGGGCATCATGAGCAGTTCTTC
TRBV13	-	TRBJ1-6	-	CASSFTGVRGSPLHF	TGTGCCAGCAGCTTTACGGGGGTCCGAGGTTCACCCCTCCACTTT
TRBV10-3	-	TRBJ1-5	-	CAISESERNQPQHF	TGTGCCATCAGTGAGTCGGAGCGGAATCAGCCCCAGCATTTT
TRBV10-2	-	TRBJ2-1	-	CASRAEYNEQFF	TGCGCCAGCAGGGCAGAGTACAATGAGCAGTTCTTC
TRBV9	TRBD2	TRBJ2-1	-	CASTSGTPGNEQFF	TGTGCCAGCACCAGCGGGACGCCTGGGAATGAGCAGTTCTTC
TRBV4-2	-	TRBJ1-4	few	CASSQGQATGKLFF	TGTGCCAGCAGCCAAGGGCAGGCGACTGGAAAACTGTTTTTT
TRBV28	-	TRBJ1-5	-	CASSYYSNQPQHF	TGTGCCAGCAGTTATTATAGCAATCAGCCCCAGCATTTT
TRBV5-1	-	TRBJ1-2	few	CASSSGRMGPDHGYTF	TGCGCCAGCAGCTCGGGACGCATGGGCCCTGATCATGGCTACACCTTC
TRBV7-6	-	TRBJ2-5	-	CASSLTGRSGETQYF	TGTGCCAGCAGCTTGACGGGAAGGTCTGGAGAGACCCAGTACTTC
TRBV2	-	TRBJ1-5	-	CASSPQGYSNQPQHF	TGTGCCAGCAGTCCCCAGGGCTATAGCAATCAGCCCCAGCATTTT
TRBV7-2	TRBD2	TRBJ2-1	-	CASSAIGNLAGDEQFF	TGTGCCAGCAGCGCGATAGGGAACCTAGCGGGAGATGAGCAGTTCTTC
TRBV15	-	TRBJ2-7	once	CATSRAQTGVYEQYF	TGTGCCACCAGCAGAGCCCAGACAGGAGTCTACGAGCAGTACTTC
TRBV4-1	TRBD2	TRBJ2-5	-	CASSQDRGSSGRAWGETQYF	TGCGCCAGCAGCCAAGATAGAGGCTCTAGCGGGAGGGCTTGGGGGGAGACCCAGTACTTC
TRBV4-1	-	TRBJ2-1	-	CASSQGTATYNEQFF	TGCGCCAGCAGCCAAGGGACGGCCACTTACAATGAGCAGTTCTTC
TRBV5-1	-	TRBJ2-2	-	CASSLSTKDLGELFF	TGCGCCAGCAGCTTGTCGACAAAGGATCTCGGGGAGCTGTTTTTT
TRBV9	TRBD2	TRBJ2-2	-	CASSPSGRLGTGELFF	TGTGCCAGCAGCCCTAGCGGGAGGTTGGGCACCGGGGAGCTGTTTTTT
TRBV19	-	TRBJ1-5	-	CASSILGGGQPQHF	TGTGCCAGTAGTATTTTGGGAGGCGGACAGCCCCAGCATTTT
TRBV11-3	TRBD1	TRBJ2-7	-	CVSSRTGTGIEQYF	TGTGTCAGCAGCCGAACCGGGACAGGGATCGAGCAGTACTTC
TRBV19	-	TRBJ1-5	-	CASSSWDGNNQPQHF	TGTGCCAGTAGCTCGTGGGACGGAAACAATCAGCCCCAGCATTTT
TRBV10-2	TRBD2	TRBJ2-7	-	CASRLAGESYEQYF	TGCGCCAGCAGGTTAGCGGGAGAATCCTACGAGCAGTACTTC
TRBV15	TRBD2	TRBJ2-7	few	CATSPVGGSSYEQYF	TGTGCCACCAGCCCCGTGGGGGGGAGCTCCTACGAGCAGTACTTC
TRBV7-2	TRBD1	TRBJ2-6	few	CASSPRWTGGLSGANVLTF	TGTGCCAGCAGCCCCAGGTGGACAGGGGGCCTCTCTGGGGCCAACGTCCTGACTTTC
TRBV14	TRBD2	TRBJ2-7	once	CASSQEGRESYEQYF	TGTGCCAGCAGCCAAGAGGGGCGGGAGAGCTACGAGCAGTACTTC
TRBV21-1	-	TRBJ2-5	-	CASSNRETQYF	TGTGCCAGCAGCAACCGGGAGACCCAGTACTTC
TRBV2	-	TRBJ2-2	-	CASRVHLSGELFF	TGTGCCAGCAGGGTGCACTTGAGCGGGGAGCTGTTTTTT
TRBV23-1	-	TRBJ1-5	-	CARMKRKSTLNQPQHF	TGCGCCAGAATGAAACGAAAATCGACCCTCAATCAGCCCCAGCATTTT
TRBV28	TRBD1	TRBJ1-1	-	CASSVQGAGTEAFF	TGTGCCAGCAGTGTACAGGGGGCGGGCACTGAAGCTTTCTTT
TRBV28	TRBD1	TRBJ2-6	-	CASSSPRDSNVLTF	TGTGCCAGCAGTTCCCCCCGGGACAGTAACGTCCTGACTTTC
TRBV5-1	TRBD2	TRBJ2-2	-	CASSEGLAGTGELFF	TGCGCCAGCAGCGAGGGACTAGCGGGAACCGGGGAGCTGTTTTTT
TRBV6-1	-	TRBJ2-7	-	CASSVEATYEQYF	TGTGCCAGCAGTGTCGAAGCGACCTACGAGCAGTACTTC